This T cell receptor (beta chain) came from a study of human T cells and chemical hapten exposure. Whole-study context: Slight volume differences across pooled libraries mainly accounted for varying per-sample TCR yields.

As the library was built, unique molecular identifiers were attached to individual cDNA molecules. TCRdb ran MiXCR on the RACE reads and lists one entry per CDR3 protein. This table holds roughly 130,000 distinct CDR3 sequences, around 11% found once. Time point described: patch test 3, about 24 weeks after DPC sensitization. Treatment denoted: therapeutic diphenylcyclopropenone sensitization with weekly scalp DPC. Whole-study findings and limits: Expanded TCR counts at PT1 were positively correlated with the patch test score.

Germline V gene sequence: CDR1 MNHEY, CDR2 SVGEGT. This CDR3 contains 14 residues. The ends were cut back, 8 bases at V and 4 bases at J, with 12 bases in the middle. About this clonotype: No antigen is known for it.

Sequencing used whole blood, obtained in connection with sensitization to the hapten diphenylcyclopropenone (DPC). This sequence originates from a woman in her forties or fifties with alopecia areata. Some clones in this sample may be carry-over from other donors' samples. The J gene is TRBJ1-6, the V gene TRBV6-2 or TRBV6-3; D unresolved. In DNA, the CDR3 is TGTGCCAGCCGTACCGGACGGTATAATTCACCCCTCCACTTT. Its translation is CASRTGRYNSPLHF.